The T cell receptor beta chain under discussion was sequenced for a study of T cell responses to AZD1222 COVID-19 vaccine. The CDR3 is 13 amino acids. Trimming took off 5 bases at V and 5 bases at J, with 15 bases between the two ends. Germline CDR1 SQVTM, CDR2 ANQGSEA. General study findings and limits: Among vaccine-associated CD4 TCRs, coverage spanned spike, with dominance at 160-218 and 743-854.

Libraries were prepared by immunoSEQ multiplex PCR; TCRdb keeps only in-frame clonotypes and omits some of them. The sample includes 85,000 to 130,000 clones, approximately 87% of them seen just once. As for this clone: Its target is unknown.

Material: peripheral blood, obtained on day 0 of AZD1222 vaccination. The rearrangement links TRBV29-1 to TRBJ1-2; D might be TRBD1 (5 bases). This TCR was sampled from an adult in good health. The CDR3 sequence: CSVRREVVYGYTF. CDR3 nucleotide sequence: TGCAGCGTTCGCAGGGAGGTCGTTTATGGCTACACCTTC. The entire variable domain, with the rest obtained from reference TRBV29-1 and TRBJ1-2, is as follows: SAVISQKPSRDICQRGTSLTIQCQVDSQVTMMFWYRQQPGQSLTLIATANQGSEATYESGFVIDKFPISRPNLTFSTLTVSNMSPEDSSIYLCSVRREVVYGYTFGSGTRLTVV.